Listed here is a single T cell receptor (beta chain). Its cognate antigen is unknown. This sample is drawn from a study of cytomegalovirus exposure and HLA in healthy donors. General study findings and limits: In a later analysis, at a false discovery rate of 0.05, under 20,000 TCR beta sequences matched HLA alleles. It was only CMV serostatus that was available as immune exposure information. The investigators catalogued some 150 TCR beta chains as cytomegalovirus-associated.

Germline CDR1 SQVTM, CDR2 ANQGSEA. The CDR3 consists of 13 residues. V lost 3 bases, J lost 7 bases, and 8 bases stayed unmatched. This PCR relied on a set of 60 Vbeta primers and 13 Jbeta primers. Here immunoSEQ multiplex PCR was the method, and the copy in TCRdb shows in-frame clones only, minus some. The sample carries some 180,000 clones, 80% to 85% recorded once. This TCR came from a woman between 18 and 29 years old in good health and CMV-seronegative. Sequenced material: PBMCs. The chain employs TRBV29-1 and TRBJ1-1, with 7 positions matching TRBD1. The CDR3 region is CSVDDGTVNEAFF. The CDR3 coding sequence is TGCAGCGTTGATGACGGGACAGTTAATGAAGCTTTCTTT.